The rows below give T cell receptor beta chains drawn from one sample of a study of T-cell reconstitution after alpha-beta-depleted transplantation in children. Using its own MiXCR run on the PCR reads, TCRdb lists one record per CDR3 protein. Counted here are about 460,000 distinct CDR3 sequences, 8% to 11% occurring once; the ten biggest clones make up 2% to 2.5%. The source was PBMCs, collected before TCRalphabeta/CD19-depleted stem cell transplant. Source of these receptors: a child younger than 10 with inherited bone marrow failure, due to receive a stem cell transplant. Each CDR3 is given with its conserved first and last residue. The D gene is left open where the match is weak. Clone size is stated in some rows and not others, as once, few, many or a class when expanded.

TRBV2	many	TRBJ2-1	TRBD2	TGTGCCAGCAGACAACTAGCGGTCAATGAGCAGTTCTTC	CASRQLAVNEQFF
TRBV12-3/TRBV12-4	-	TRBJ2-1	-	TGTGCCAGCAACCCCGGGGGTGTCTACAATGAGCAGTTCTTC	CASNPGGVYNEQFF
TRBV20-1	few	TRBJ2-1	TRBD1	TGCAGTGCTGTGACAGGGGGCAATCCAAACAATGAGCAGTTCTTC	CSAVTGGNPNNEQFF
TRBV27	many	TRBJ2-3	-	TGTGCCAGCAGTTCCACCTTAGATACGCAGTATTTT	CASSSTLDTQYF
TRBV4-2	many	TRBJ2-3	TRBD1	TGTGCCAGCAGCCAGGGATCAGGGGGCAGAGATACGCAGTATTTT	CASSQGSGGRDTQYF
TRBV28	many	TRBJ2-2	TRBD2	TGTGCCAGCAGGTTAGCGGGAGGAGGAGTCGGGGAGCTGTTTTTT	CASRLAGGGVGELFF
TRBV7-2	many	TRBJ1-1	-	TGTGCCAGCAGCATTAAACAGGGGAACACTGAAGCTTTCTTT	CASSIKQGNTEAFF
TRBV5-1	many	TRBJ2-3	TRBD1	TGCGCCAGCAGCTTGTATGCAGGGGGTATGTCAGATACGCAGTATTTT	CASSLYAGGMSDTQYF
TRBV28	many	TRBJ2-7	TRBD1	TGTGCCAGCAGGGGGACAGGACGCTACGAGCAGTACTTC	CASRGTGRYEQYF
TRBV4-3	many	TRBJ2-2	TRBD2	TGCGCCAGCAGCCGTGGACTAGCGGGATCGAACACCGGGGAGCTGTTTTTT	CASSRGLAGSNTGELFF
TRBV28	few	TRBJ2-7	-	TGTGCCATCGCGACAGGGAGGTGGTACGAGCAGTACTTC	CAIATGRWYEQYF
TRBV7-6	few	TRBJ2-2	TRBD1	TGTGCCAGCAGCCCCCTACAGGGGAGCGCCGGGGAGCTGTTTTTT	CASSPLQGSAGELFF
TRBV5-1	many	TRBJ1-6	TRBD1	TGCGCCAGCAGCTTCGGGACAGGGGCCTCACCCCTCCACTTT	CASSFGTGASPLHF
TRBV4-3	many	TRBJ1-1	-	TGCGCCAGCAGCCAATCGTTTCCGAACACTGAAGCTTTCTTT	CASSQSFPNTEAFF
TRBV5-1	many	TRBJ2-1	TRBD2	TGCGCCAGCAGCTTGGAGGCCGGACTAGCGGGAGATGAGCAGTTCTTC	CASSLEAGLAGDEQFF
TRBV7-9	many	TRBJ2-3	-	TGTGCCAGCAGCCCGGCCGGGGCGGGGCGCACAGATACGCAGTATTTT	CASSPAGAGRTDTQYF
TRBV20-1	-	TRBJ1-2	-	TGCAGTGCTACAGGACAGAGCTATGGCTACACCTTC	CSATGQSYGYTF
TRBV29-1	many	TRBJ1-1	-	TGCAGCGTTGAAGATTTGGTGAGAGGGCCTGAAGCTTTCTTT	CSVEDLVRGPEAFF
TRBV12-5	many	TRBJ2-1	-	TGTGCTAGTGGTTTGTCATACAATGAGCAGTTCTTC	CASGLSYNEQFF
TRBV6-1	many	TRBJ2-7	TRBD1	TGTGCCAGCAGTGCTCCGGGACAGGGGGCGAGTGAGCAGTACTTC	CASSAPGQGASEQYF
TRBV4-2	many	TRBJ1-6	-	TGTGCCAGCAGCCAAGACGGACGGGCCTCCTATAATTCACCCCTCCACTTT	CASSQDGRASYNSPLHF
TRBV29-1	many	TRBJ2-4	-	TGCAGCGTTAAGGACCAGGACAAAAACATTCAGTACTTC	CSVKDQDKNIQYF
TRBV7-9	few	TRBJ2-4	-	TGTGCCAGCAGCTTTTCTCGGGCGGACGACATTCAGTACTTC	CASSFSRADDIQYF
TRBV6-1	many	TRBJ2-6	-	TGTGCCAGCAGGGCAGAAGGGGCCAACGTCCTGACTTTC	CASRAEGANVLTF
TRBV5-1	many	TRBJ2-1	-	TGCGCCAGCAGTCTGTCCCCGGGGGGACAAAACAATGAGCAGTTCTTC	CASSLSPGGQNNEQFF
TRBV2	many	TRBJ2-4	-	TGTGCCAGCAGTGTTAGGCTTGAAAACATTCAGTACTTC	CASSVRLENIQYF
TRBV7-2	few	TRBJ2-1	TRBD1	TGTGCCAGCAGCCTCCCCTGGACAGGTAACAATGAGCAGTTCTTC	CASSLPWTGNNEQFF
TRBV20-1	many	TRBJ2-1	TRBD1	TGCAGTGCTAGGCCGGGACAGGGCTCCTACAATGAGCAGTTCTTC	CSARPGQGSYNEQFF
TRBV27	many	TRBJ2-1	-	TGTGCCAGCAGTTTATTAGCCCGGGGACACAATGAGCAGTTCTTC	CASSLLARGHNEQFF
TRBV4-3	few	TRBJ2-3	-	TGCGCCAGCAGCCAAGAGGGACCTCCCAGCACAGATACGCAGTATTTT	CASSQEGPPSTDTQYF
TRBV5-6	-	TRBJ2-4	-	TGTGCCAGCAGTGGACCACGACAAAGGGAACAGTACTTC	CASSGPRQREQYF
TRBV12-3/TRBV12-4	few	TRBJ1-5	TRBD1	TGTGCCAGCAGTTCCCGTACCACAGGGGGTAGCAATCAGCCCCAGCATTTT	CASSSRTTGGSNQPQHF
TRBV4-3	many	TRBJ2-7	TRBD2	TGCGCCAGCAGCAGCGGACTAGCGGGGTCCTACGAGCAGTACTTC	CASSSGLAGSYEQYF
TRBV29-1	many	TRBJ2-2	TRBD2	TGCAGCGTTCGGGGTAGCGGGAGATCCGGGGAGCTGTTTTTT	CSVRGSGRSGELFF
TRBV3-1	many	TRBJ1-3	-	TGTGCCAGCAGCCAAGGTACACGCTCTGGAAACACCATATATTTT	CASSQGTRSGNTIYF
TRBV4-1	few	TRBJ2-1	TRBD1	TGCGCCAGCAGCCAGGGGGAGACAGGGGGCAGTTTAGACAATGAGCAGTTCTTC	CASSQGETGGSLDNEQFF
TRBV4-3	-	TRBJ2-1	TRBD2	TGCGCCAGCAGCCAAGTGACTAGCGGGATGGGTGAGCAGTTCTTC	CASSQVTSGMGEQFF
TRBV5-1	many	TRBJ2-7	-	TGCGCCAGCAGCTTCGCGTTCTCCTACGAGCAGTACTTC	CASSFAFSYEQYF
TRBV5-1	many	TRBJ2-1	TRBD2	TGCGCCAGCAGTTCCCTAGCGGGAGGTTTGTGGAATGAGCAGTTCTTC	CASSSLAGGLWNEQFF
TRBV20-1	few	TRBJ2-1	TRBD1	TGCAGTGCCCCTCCAAACTGGGGACAGGGCGTCAATGAGCAGTTCTTC	CSAPPNWGQGVNEQFF
TRBV6-7	many	TRBJ2-1	-	TGTGCCAGCAGTTACTTAGAGCAGTTCTTC	CASSYLEQFF
TRBV15	many	TRBJ1-2	-	TGTGCCACCAGCAGACCGGTGGGCTATGGCTACACCTTC	CATSRPVGYGYTF
TRBV5-6	-	TRBJ2-1	-	TGTGCCAGCAACCCGGGGGCTAGCTCCTACAATGAGCAGTTCTTC	CASNPGASSYNEQFF
TRBV7-2	many	TRBJ2-7	TRBD1	TGTGCCAGCAGCGGGAGACAGGGGATGGACGAGCAGTACTTC	CASSGRQGMDEQYF
TRBV15	once	TRBJ2-2	-	TGTGCCACCAGCGCCTTCGGGGCGGCGTCCACCGGGGAGCTGTTTTTT	CATSAFGAASTGELFF
TRBV9	few	TRBJ2-5	-	TGTGCCAGCAGCGACCTTGAACAAGAGACCCAGTACTTC	CASSDLEQETQYF
TRBV12-3/TRBV12-4	many	TRBJ2-2	TRBD2	TGTGCCAGCAGCCCCGGACTAGCGGGAGTCACCGGGGAGCTGTTTTTT	CASSPGLAGVTGELFF
TRBV24-1	-	TRBJ1-5	-	TGTGCCACCAGTGATGGGATCAGGCCCCAGCATTTT	CATSDGIRPQHF
TRBV3-1	many	TRBJ2-7	TRBD2	TGTGCCAGCAGCCAAAGGACTAGCGGGAGGTGGTACGAGCAGTACTTC	CASSQRTSGRWYEQYF
TRBV5-1	many	TRBJ2-7	TRBD2	TGCGCCAGCAGCTTGGATCGCACTAGCGGGTACGAGCAGTACTTC	CASSLDRTSGYEQYF
TRBV6-2/TRBV6-3	-	TRBJ2-7	TRBD1	TGTGCCAGCAGTGAGGGGGCTTACTACGAGCAGTACTTC	CASSEGAYYEQYF
TRBV5-4	-	TRBJ2-1	-	TGTGCCAGCAGCGATATACAGGGGGGGATCTACAATGAGCAGTTCTTC	CASSDIQGGIYNEQFF
TRBV12-3/TRBV12-4	-	TRBJ1-5	TRBD1	TGTGCCAGCAGTTTCGGGGACAGTGCTCAGCCCCAGCATTTT	CASSFGDSAQPQHF
TRBV15	many	TRBJ2-2	TRBD2	TGTGCCACCAGCAGACTTAGCGGGACGAACACCGGGGAGCTGTTTTTT	CATSRLSGTNTGELFF
TRBV20-1	many	TRBJ2-7	-	TGCAGTGCTAGTTCATGGGGCCTCCAAGGGGACGAGCAGTACTTC	CSASSWGLQGDEQYF